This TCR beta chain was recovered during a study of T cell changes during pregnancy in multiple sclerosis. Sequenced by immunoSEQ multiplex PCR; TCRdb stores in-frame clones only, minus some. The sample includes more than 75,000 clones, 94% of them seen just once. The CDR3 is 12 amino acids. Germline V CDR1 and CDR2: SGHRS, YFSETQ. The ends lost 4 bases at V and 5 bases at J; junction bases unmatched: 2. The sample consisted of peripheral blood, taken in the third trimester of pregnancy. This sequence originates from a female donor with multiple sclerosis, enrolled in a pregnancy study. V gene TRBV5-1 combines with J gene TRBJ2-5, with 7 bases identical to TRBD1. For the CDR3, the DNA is TGCGCCAGCAGCATGGACAGGGAGACCCAGTACTTC. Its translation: CASSMDRETQYF.